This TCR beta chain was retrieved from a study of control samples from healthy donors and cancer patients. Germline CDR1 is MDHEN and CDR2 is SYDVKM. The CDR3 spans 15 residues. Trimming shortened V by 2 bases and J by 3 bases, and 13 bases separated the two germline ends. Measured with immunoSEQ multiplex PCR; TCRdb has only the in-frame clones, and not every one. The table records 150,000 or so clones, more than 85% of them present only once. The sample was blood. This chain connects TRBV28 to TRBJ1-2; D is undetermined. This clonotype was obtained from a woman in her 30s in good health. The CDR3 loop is CASSLGGLEDYGYTF. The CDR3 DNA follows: TGTGCCAGCAGTTTAGGCGGCCTGGAGGACTATGGCTACACCTTC.